The next 8 T cell receptor beta chains were all read from a single sample in a study of cytomegalovirus exposure and HLA in healthy donors. Primers for the PCR totalled 60 Vbeta and 13 Jbeta. The protocol was immunoSEQ multiplex PCR, while the TCRdb copy is restricted to in-frame clones and leaves out a portion. The data show about 190,000 clones, about 87% seen once. The sequencing input was PBMCs. The receptor source for this set is a man aged 30-40 years in good health and CMV-seronegative.

The rearrangement links TRBV7-2 to TRBJ2-3; tentatively, D is TRBD1 (6 bases). The CDR3 has 15 amino acids. V was shortened by 1 base and J by 2 bases, with 10 bases between the two germline ends. In germline, CDR1 is SGHTA, CDR2 FQGNSA. DNA of the CDR3: TGTGCCAGCAGCTTAGGGGGGCTAAACACAGATACGCAGTATTTT. Amino acid sequence: CASSLGGLNTDTQYF. Variable domain in full (rest from reference TRBV7-2 and TRBJ2-3): GAGVSQSPSNKVTEKGKDVELRCDPISGHTALYWYRQSLGQGLEFLIYFQGNSAPDKSGLPSDRFSAERTGGSVSTLTIQRTQQEDSAVYLCASSLGGLNTDTQYFGPGTRLTVL.

This clone was seen once. V and J are TRBV5-8 and TRBJ2-3, with D possibly matching TRBD2 (6 bases). Germline V gene data show CDR1 as SGHTS and CDR2 as YDEGEE. The CDR3 length is 14 residues. Trimming took off 0 bases at V and 5 bases at J, with 10 bases between the two ends. CDR3 bases: TGTGCCAGCAGCTTGGGACTAGGAATAGATACGCAGTATTTT. Its protein is CASSLGLGIDTQYF.

The chain uses TRBV6-1 and TRBJ1-3; 7 nucleotides agree with TRBD1. V dropped 6 bases and J dropped 3; count of bases not matched to a gene: 5. CDR1 and CDR2 from the germline V gene are MNHNS and SASEGT. The CDR3 covers 14 residues. CDR3 loop: CASRSDRVGNTIYF. As DNA, the CDR3 is TGTGCCAGCAGATCTGACAGGGTTGGAAACACCATATATTTT.

V is TRBV6-5 and J is TRBJ2-5; 7 positions match TRBD2. The CDR3 consists of 14 residues. In germline, CDR1 is MNHEY, CDR2 SVGAGI. The V gene end was trimmed by 2 bases and the J gene end by 3 bases; junction bases not matched to a gene: 3. The chain's CDR3 is CASSYGAGEETQYF. The CDR3 region has the DNA TGTGCCAGCAGTTACGGGGCGGGAGAAGAGACCCAGTACTTC.

The chain employs TRBV19 and TRBJ2-1; a weak D match, TRBD1 (5 bases). Germline V CDR1 and CDR2: LNHDA, SQIVND (reference sequence). The CDR3 runs 16 residues. Trimming left V 4 bases short and J 4 bases short, with 17 bases between. As DNA, the CDR3 is TGTGCCAGTAGTAGAGGTCTGGACACTATATACAATGAGCAGTTCTTC. It codes for CASSRGLDTIYNEQFF. The variable domain in full, with the rest retrieved from reference TRBV19 and TRBJ2-1, is DGGITQSPKYLFRKEGQNVTLSCEQNLNHDAMYWYRQDPGQGLRLIYYSQIVNDFQKGDIAEGYSVSREKKESFPLTVTSAQKNPTAFYLCASSRGLDTIYNEQFFGPGTRLTVL.

The rearrangement uses TRBV5-1 and TRBJ2-5; 8 nucleotides line up with TRBD2. With V trimmed by 3 bases and J by 3 bases, 4 bases remained unmatched. There are 14 residues in the CDR3. CDR1 is SGHRS and CDR2 is YFSETQ in the germline V gene. The CDR3 reads CASSSGGAEETQYF. In DNA, the CDR3 is TGCGCCAGCAGCTCCGGGGGGGCAGAAGAGACCCAGTACTTC.

The chain employs TRBV2 and TRBJ1-5; a possible D gene is TRBD1 (6 bases). The CDR3 is 15 residues long. The ends were cut back, 4 bases at V and 0 bases at J, with 10 bases in the middle. Looked up from germline, CDR1 is SNHLY and CDR2 is FYNNEI. The CDR3 DNA reads TGTGCCAGCAGTGCCCGGACAGATAGCAATCAGCCCCAGCATTTT. As protein: CASSARTDSNQPQHF.

This clone was picked up a small number of times. The chain carries TRBV27 and TRBJ2-1, with TRBD2 matching over 10 bases. V was clipped by 2 bases and J by 9 bases; unmatched bases: 7. The germline V gene has CDR1 MNHEY and CDR2 SMNVEV (reference sequence). The CDR3 sequence is 15 residues long. In DNA, the CDR3 is TGTGCCAGCAGTTTAGGACTAGCGGCCATAGTTGAGCAGTTCTTC. Translated, it gives CASSLGLAAIVEQFF.